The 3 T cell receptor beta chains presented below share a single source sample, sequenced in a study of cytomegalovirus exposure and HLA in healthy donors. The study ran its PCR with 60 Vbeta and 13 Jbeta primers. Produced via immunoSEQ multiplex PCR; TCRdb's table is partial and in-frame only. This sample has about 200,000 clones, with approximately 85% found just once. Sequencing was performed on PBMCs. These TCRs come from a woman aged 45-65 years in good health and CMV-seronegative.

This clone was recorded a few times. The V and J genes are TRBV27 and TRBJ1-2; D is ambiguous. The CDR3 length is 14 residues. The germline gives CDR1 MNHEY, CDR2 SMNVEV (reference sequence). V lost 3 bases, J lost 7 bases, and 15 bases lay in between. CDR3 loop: CASSFLGRVGGYTF. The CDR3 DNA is TGTGCCAGCAGTTTCCTGGGGAGGGTAGGTGGCTACACCTTC.

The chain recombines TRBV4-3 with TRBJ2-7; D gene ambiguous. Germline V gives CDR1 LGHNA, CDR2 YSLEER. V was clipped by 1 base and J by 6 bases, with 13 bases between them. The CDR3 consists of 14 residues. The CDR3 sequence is CASSQVSRSSEQYF. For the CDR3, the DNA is TGCGCCAGCAGCCAAGTATCCAGATCTAGCGAGCAGTACTTC.

The chain's CDR3 is CASSLVYRGLGDEQFF. In DNA, the CDR3 is TGTGCCAGCAGCTTAGTTTACAGGGGGCTTGGGGATGAGCAGTTCTTC. The genes are TRBV7-2 and TRBJ2-1, with 9 bases matching TRBD1. The V and J ends lost 1 base and 8 bases, in that order; junction bases with no gene match: 9. Germline loops: CDR1 SGHTA, CDR2 FQGNSA. CDR3 size: 16 residues.